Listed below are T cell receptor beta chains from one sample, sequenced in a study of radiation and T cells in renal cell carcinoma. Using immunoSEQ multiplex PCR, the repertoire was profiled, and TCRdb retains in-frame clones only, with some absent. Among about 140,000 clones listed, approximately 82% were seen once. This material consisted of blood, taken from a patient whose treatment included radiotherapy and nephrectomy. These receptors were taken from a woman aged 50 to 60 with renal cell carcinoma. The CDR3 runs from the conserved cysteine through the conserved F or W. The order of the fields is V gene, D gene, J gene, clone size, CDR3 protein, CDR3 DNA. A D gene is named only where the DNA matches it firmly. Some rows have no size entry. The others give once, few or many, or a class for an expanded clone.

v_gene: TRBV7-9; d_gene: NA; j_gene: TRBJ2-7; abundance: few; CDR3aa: CASSPSSSEQYF; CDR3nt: TGTGCCAGCAGCCCGAGTTCTAGCGAGCAGTACTTC
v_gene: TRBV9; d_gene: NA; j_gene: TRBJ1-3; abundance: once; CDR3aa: CASGGAGSGNTIYF; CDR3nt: TGTGCCAGCGGGGGCGCGGGCTCTGGAAACACCATATATTTT
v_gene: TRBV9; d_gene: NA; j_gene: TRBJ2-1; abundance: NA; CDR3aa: CASSVEGQHNEQFF; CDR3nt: TGTGCCAGCAGCGTAGAAGGCCAACACAATGAGCAGTTCTTC
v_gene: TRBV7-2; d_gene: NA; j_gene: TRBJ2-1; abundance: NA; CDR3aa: CASSLESRHIEQFF; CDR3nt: TGTGCCAGCAGCTTAGAATCTCGTCATATTGAGCAGTTCTTC
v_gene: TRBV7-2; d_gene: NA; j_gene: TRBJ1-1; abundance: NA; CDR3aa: CASSQVSMNTEAFF; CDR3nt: TGTGCCAGCAGTCAGGTGTCCATGAACACTGAAGCTTTCTTT
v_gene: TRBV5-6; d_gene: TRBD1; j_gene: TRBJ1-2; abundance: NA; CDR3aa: CASSQGTVPYGYTF; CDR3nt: TGTGCCAGCAGCCAAGGGACAGTTCCCTATGGCTACACCTTC
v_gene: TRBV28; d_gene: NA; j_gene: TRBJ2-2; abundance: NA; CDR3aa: CASSSNTGELFF; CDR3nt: TGTGCCAGCAGTTCTAACACCGGGGAGCTGTTTTTT
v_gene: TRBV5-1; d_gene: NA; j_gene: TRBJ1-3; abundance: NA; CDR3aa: CASNDVSGNTIYF; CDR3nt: TGCGCCAGCAACGACGTCTCTGGAAACACCATATATTTT
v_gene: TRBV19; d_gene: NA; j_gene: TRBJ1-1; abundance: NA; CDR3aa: CASSPRPDGIVTEAFF; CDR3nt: TGTGCCAGTAGTCCGCGACCCGACGGCATAGTCACTGAAGCTTTCTTT
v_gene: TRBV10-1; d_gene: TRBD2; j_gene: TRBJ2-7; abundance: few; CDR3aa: CASSQLAESYEQYF; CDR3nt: TGCGCCAGCAGTCAACTAGCGGAGTCATACGAGCAGTACTTC
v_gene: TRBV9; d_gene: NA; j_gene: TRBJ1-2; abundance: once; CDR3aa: CASSVDEVANYGYTF; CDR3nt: TGTGCCAGCAGCGTAGATGAGGTAGCTAACTATGGCTACACCTTC
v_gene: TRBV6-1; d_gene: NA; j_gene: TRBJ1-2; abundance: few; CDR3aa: CASSERQGRGYTF; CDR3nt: TGTGCCAGCAGTGAAAGGCAGGGAAGGGGCTACACCTTC
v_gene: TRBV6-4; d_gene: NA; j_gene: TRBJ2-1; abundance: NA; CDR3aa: CASSDGGGNEQFF; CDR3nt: TGTGCCAGCAGTGATGGAGGGGGGAATGAGCAGTTCTTC
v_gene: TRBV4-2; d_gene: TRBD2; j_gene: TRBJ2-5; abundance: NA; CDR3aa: CASSQTGAGATETQYF; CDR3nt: TGTGCCAGCAGCCAGACCGGCGCGGGAGCGACAGAGACCCAGTACTTC
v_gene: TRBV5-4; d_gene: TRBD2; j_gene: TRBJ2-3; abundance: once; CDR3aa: CASGGVARDTQYF; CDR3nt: TGTGCCAGCGGGGGGGTTGCCCGAGATACGCAGTATTTT
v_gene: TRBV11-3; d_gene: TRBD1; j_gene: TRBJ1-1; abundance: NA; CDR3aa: CASSLGGDRANNEAFF; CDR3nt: TGTGCCAGCAGCTTAGGGGGAGACAGGGCCAATAATGAAGCTTTCTTT
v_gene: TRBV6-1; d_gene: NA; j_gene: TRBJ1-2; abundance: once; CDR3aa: CASSEAPQVVSLTF; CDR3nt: TGTGCCAGCAGTGAAGCGCCTCAGGTCGTTTCGCTTACCTTC
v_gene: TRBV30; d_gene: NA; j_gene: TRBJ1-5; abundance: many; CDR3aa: CAWSVRVRQPQHF; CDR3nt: TGTGCCTGGAGTGTCAGGGTGAGACAGCCCCAGCATTTT
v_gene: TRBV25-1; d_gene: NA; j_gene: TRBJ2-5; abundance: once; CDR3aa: CATLGFQETQYF; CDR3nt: TGTGCCACCCTGGGATTCCAAGAGACCCAGTACTTC
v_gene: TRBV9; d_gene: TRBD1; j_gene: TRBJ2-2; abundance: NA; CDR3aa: CASSLRQGAPGELFF; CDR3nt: TGTGCCAGCAGCCTAAGACAGGGGGCGCCCGGGGAGCTGTTTTTT
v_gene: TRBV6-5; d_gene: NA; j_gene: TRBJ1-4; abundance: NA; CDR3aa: CASSYSTGGHDGKLFF; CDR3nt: TGTGCCAGCAGTTACTCAACCGGAGGACACGACGGAAAACTGTTTTTT
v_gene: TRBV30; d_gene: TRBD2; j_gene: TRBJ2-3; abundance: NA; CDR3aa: CAWRRGGGPADTQYF; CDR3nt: TGTGCCTGGAGGCGGGGCGGGGGGCCCGCGGATACGCAGTATTTT
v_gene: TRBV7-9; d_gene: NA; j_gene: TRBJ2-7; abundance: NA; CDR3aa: CASSLDIAQGEQYF; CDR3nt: TGTGCCAGCAGCCTGGACATAGCTCAAGGGGAGCAGTACTTC
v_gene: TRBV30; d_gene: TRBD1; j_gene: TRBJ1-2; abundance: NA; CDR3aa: CAWSLTGGYGYTF; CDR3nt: TGTGCCTGGAGCCTTACAGGGGGGTATGGCTACACCTTC
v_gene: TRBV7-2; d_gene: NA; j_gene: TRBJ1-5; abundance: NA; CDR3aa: CASRHSNQPQHF; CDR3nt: TGTGCCAGCCGTCATAGCAATCAGCCCCAGCATTTT
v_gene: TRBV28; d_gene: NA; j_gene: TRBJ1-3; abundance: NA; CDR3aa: CATRLLSGNTIYF; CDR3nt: TGTGCCACCCGACTTCTCTCTGGAAACACCATATATTTT
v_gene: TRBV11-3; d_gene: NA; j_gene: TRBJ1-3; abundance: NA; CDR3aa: CASSLDSLGNTIYF; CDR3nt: TGTGCCAGCAGCTTAGACAGTCTTGGAAACACCATATATTTT
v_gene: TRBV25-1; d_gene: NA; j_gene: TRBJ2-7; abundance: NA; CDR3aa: CASSESQGGEQYF; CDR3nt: TGTGCCAGCAGTGAATCCCAGGGAGGCGAGCAGTACTTC
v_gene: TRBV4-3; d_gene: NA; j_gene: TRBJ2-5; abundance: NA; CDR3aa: CASSQILPGTQYF; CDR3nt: TGCGCCAGCAGCCAAATACTGCCCGGGACCCAGTACTTC
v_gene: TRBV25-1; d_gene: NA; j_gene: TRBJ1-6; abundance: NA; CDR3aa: CASSDRVSPLHF; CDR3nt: TGTGCCAGCAGTGACCGGGTGTCACCCCTCCACTTT
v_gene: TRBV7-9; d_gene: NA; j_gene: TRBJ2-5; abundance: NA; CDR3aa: CASNYDIQETQYF; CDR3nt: TGTGCCAGCAACTACGACATCCAAGAGACCCAGTACTTC
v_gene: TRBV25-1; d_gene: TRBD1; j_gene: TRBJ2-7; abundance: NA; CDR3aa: CASTGQGYEQYF; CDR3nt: TGTGCCAGCACGGGACAGGGCTACGAGCAGTACTTC
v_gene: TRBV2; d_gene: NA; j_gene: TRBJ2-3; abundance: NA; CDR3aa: CASSQGLDASTDTQYF; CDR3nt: TGTGCCAGCAGTCAGGGACTGGATGCTAGCACAGATACGCAGTATTTT
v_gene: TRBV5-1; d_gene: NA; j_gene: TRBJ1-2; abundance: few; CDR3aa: CASSEQVAYGYTF; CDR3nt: TGCGCCAGCAGCGAACAGGTCGCCTATGGCTACACCTTC
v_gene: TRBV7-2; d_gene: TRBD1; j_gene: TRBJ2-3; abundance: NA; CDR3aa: CASSFGQADTQYF; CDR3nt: TGTGCCAGCAGCTTTGGACAGGCAGATACGCAGTATTTT
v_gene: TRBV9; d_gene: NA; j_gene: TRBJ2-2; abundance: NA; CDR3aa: CASSLTLGELFF; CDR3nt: TGTGCCAGCAGCCTCACATTAGGGGAGCTGTTTTTT
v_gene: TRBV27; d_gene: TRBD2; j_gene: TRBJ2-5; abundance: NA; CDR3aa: CASRGGTSGGLGQETQYF; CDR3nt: TGTGCCAGCAGAGGTGGGACTAGCGGGGGGCTCGGTCAAGAGACCCAGTACTTC
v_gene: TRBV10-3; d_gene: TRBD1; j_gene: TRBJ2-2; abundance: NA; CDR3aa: CASRRQGADTGELFF; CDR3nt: TGTGCCTCCAGACGCCAGGGGGCCGACACCGGGGAGCTGTTTTTT
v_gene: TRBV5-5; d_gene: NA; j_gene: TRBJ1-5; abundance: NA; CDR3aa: CASSFNRGNQPQHF; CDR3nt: TGTGCCAGCAGCTTCAATAGGGGCAATCAGCCCCAGCATTTT
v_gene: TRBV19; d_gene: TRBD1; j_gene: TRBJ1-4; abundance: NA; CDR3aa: CASTDRGRDEKLFF; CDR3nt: TGTGCCAGTACTGACAGGGGGCGCGATGAAAAACTGTTTTTT
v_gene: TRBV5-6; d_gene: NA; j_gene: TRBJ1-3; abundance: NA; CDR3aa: CASSFWTVDGNTIYF; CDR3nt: TGTGCCAGCAGCTTCTGGACAGTGGATGGAAACACCATATATTTT
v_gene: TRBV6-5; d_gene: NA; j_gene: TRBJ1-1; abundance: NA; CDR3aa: CASSYDGNTEAFF; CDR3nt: TGTGCCAGCAGTTACGATGGGAACACTGAAGCTTTCTTT
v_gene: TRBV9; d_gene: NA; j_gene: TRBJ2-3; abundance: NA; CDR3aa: CASNAGLGGDTQYF; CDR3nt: TGTGCCAGCAACGCCGGGCTTGGGGGAGATACGCAGTATTTT
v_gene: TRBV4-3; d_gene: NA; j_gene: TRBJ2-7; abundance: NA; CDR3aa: CASSQGTVGSYEQYF; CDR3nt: TGCGCCAGCAGCCAAGGAACTGTGGGGTCCTACGAGCAGTACTTC
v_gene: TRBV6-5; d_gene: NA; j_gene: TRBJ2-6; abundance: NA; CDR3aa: CASSLDLRGANVLTF; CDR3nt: TGTGCCAGCAGTCTGGACTTACGGGGGGCCAACGTCCTGACTTTC
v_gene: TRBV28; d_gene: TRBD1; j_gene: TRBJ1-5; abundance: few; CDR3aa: CASSELTGGGQPQHF; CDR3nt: TGTGCCAGCAGTGAACTGACAGGGGGCGGACAGCCCCAGCATTTT
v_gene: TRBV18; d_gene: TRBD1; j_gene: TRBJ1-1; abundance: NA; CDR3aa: CASSPEQGYTEAFF; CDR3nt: TGTGCCAGCTCACCGGAACAGGGGTACACTGAAGCTTTCTTT
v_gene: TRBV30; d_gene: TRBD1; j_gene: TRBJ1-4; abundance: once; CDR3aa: CAWSAGTGGGEKLFF; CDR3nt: TGTGCCTGGAGTGCGGGGACAGGGGGAGGAGAAAAACTGTTTTTT
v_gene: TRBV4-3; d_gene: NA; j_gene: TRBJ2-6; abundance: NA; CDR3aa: CASSRDTSHGANVLTF; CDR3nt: TGCGCCAGCAGCCGGGATACTTCTCATGGGGCCAACGTCCTGACTTTC
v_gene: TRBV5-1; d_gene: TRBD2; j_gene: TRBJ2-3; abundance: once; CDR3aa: CASSLEGLAMGTDTQYF; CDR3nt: TGCGCCAGCAGCTTGGAGGGACTAGCCATGGGCACAGATACGCAGTATTTT
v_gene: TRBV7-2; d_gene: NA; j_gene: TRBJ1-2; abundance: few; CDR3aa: CASSLDPGAGYGYTF; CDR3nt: TGTGCCAGCAGCTTAGATCCGGGGGCGGGCTATGGCTACACCTTC
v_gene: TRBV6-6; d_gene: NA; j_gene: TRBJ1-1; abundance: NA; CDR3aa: CASSYSTVANTEAFF; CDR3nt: TGTGCCAGCAGTTACTCGACAGTTGCGAACACTGAAGCTTTCTTT
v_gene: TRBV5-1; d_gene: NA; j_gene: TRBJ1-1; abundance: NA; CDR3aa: CASTSNGDTEAFF; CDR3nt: TGCGCCAGCACATCAAACGGGGACACTGAAGCTTTCTTT
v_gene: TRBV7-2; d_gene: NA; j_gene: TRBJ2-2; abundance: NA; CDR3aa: CASSLDPEAGELFF; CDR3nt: TGTGCCAGCAGCTTAGATCCGGAGGCCGGGGAGCTGTTTTTT
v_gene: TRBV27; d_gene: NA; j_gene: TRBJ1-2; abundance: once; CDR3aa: CASSADSNYGYTF; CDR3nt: TGTGCCAGCAGTGCGGACAGTAACTATGGCTACACCTTC